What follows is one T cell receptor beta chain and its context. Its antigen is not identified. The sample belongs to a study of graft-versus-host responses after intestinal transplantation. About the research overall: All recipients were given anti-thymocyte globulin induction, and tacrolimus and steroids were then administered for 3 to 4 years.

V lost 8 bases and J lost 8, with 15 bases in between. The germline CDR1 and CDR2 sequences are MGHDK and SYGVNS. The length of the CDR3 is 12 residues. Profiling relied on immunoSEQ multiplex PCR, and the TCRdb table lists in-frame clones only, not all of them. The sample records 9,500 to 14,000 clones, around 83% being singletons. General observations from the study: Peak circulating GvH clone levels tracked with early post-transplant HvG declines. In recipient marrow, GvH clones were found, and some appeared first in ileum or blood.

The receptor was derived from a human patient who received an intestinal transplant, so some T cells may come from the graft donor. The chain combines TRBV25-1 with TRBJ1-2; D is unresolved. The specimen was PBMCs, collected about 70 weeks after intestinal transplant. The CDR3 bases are TGTGCCAGCCAATATGGGGAGAGAGGCTACACCTTC. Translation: CASQYGERGYTF.